Listed below are T cell receptor beta chains from one sample, sequenced in a study of vaccination and CD4 T cells after COVID-19. Their antigen targets remain unknown. Via MiXCR, TCRdb re-called the PCR reads, giving one row per CDR3 protein. Counted here are almost 20,000 distinct CDR3 sequences, around 42% occurring once; the ten biggest clones make up around 3%. Sequenced here: CD4+ T cells from blood, cultured in vitro, sampled after SARS-CoV-2 vaccination. These TCRs come from a human donor who had recovered from COVID-19. CDR3s include the opening cysteine and the closing phenylalanine or tryptophan. Fields, in order: clone size, D gene, J gene, V gene, CDR3 protein, CDR3 DNA. D genes are given only for firm matches. For some rows the clone size is stated as once, few or many, or as a class when expanded; others skip it.

clone_size: .
d_call: TRBD1
j_call: TRBJ2-7
v_call: TRBV19
cdr3_aa: CASGQGGTNEQYF
cdr3_nt: TGTGCCAGCGGACAGGGTGGGACGAACGAGCAGTACTTC

clone_size: once
d_call: .
j_call: TRBJ2-2
v_call: TRBV29-1
cdr3_aa: CSVEVVPSSGELFF
cdr3_nt: TGCAGCGTTGAAGTGGTCCCTTCGAGTGGGGAGCTGTTTTTT

clone_size: few
d_call: TRBD1
j_call: TRBJ1-2
v_call: TRBV19
cdr3_aa: CASSSGTGSNYGYTF
cdr3_nt: TGTGCCAGTAGCTCCGGGACAGGGTCCAACTATGGCTACACCTTC

clone_size: few
d_call: .
j_call: TRBJ1-2
v_call: TRBV11-2
cdr3_aa: CASSLGGEGSIYGYTF
cdr3_nt: TGTGCCAGCAGCTTAGGAGGAGAGGGATCAATCTATGGCTACACCTTC

clone_size: few
d_call: .
j_call: TRBJ1-1
v_call: TRBV6-2/TRBV6-3
cdr3_aa: CASSYSMGNTEAFF
cdr3_nt: TGTGCCAGCAGTTACTCAATGGGGAACACTGAAGCTTTCTTT

clone_size: .
d_call: .
j_call: TRBJ1-5
v_call: TRBV7-8
cdr3_aa: CASSLDLPDSNQPQHF
cdr3_nt: TGTGCCAGCAGCTTAGATCTGCCAGATAGCAATCAGCCCCAGCATTTT

clone_size: few
d_call: TRBD2
j_call: TRBJ2-2
v_call: TRBV20-1
cdr3_aa: CSALDPWGGSTGELFF
cdr3_nt: TGCAGTGCTTTGGACCCGTGGGGGGGGAGCACCGGGGAGCTGTTTTTT

clone_size: .
d_call: TRBD1
j_call: TRBJ2-7
v_call: TRBV6-1
cdr3_aa: CASNNPPRTGSYEQYF
cdr3_nt: TGTGCCAGCAACAACCCCCCGAGGACAGGTTCGTACGAGCAGTACTTC

clone_size: few
d_call: TRBD1
j_call: TRBJ1-1
v_call: TRBV6-1
cdr3_aa: CASSDWTGGEAFF
cdr3_nt: TGTGCCAGCAGTGACTGGACAGGCGGGGAGGCTTTCTTT

clone_size: .
d_call: .
j_call: TRBJ2-7
v_call: TRBV2
cdr3_aa: CASSARVDSYEQYF
cdr3_nt: TGTGCCAGCAGTGCACGGGTCGACTCCTACGAGCAGTACTTC

clone_size: few
d_call: .
j_call: TRBJ2-2
v_call: TRBV4-3
cdr3_aa: CASSQESNTGELFF
cdr3_nt: TGCGCCAGCAGCCAAGAGTCGAACACCGGGGAGCTGTTTTTT

clone_size: .
d_call: .
j_call: TRBJ2-5
v_call: TRBV7-2
cdr3_aa: CASSSSTDWGSAQYF
cdr3_nt: TGTGCCAGCAGCTCGTCCACGGACTGGGGGTCGGCCCAGTACTTC

clone_size: .
d_call: TRBD1
j_call: TRBJ1-5
v_call: TRBV4-3
cdr3_aa: CASSQVYRGNQPQHF
cdr3_nt: TGCGCCAGCAGCCAAGTTTACAGGGGGAATCAGCCCCAGCATTTT

clone_size: .
d_call: TRBD2
j_call: TRBJ2-5
v_call: TRBV7-6
cdr3_aa: CASSLVLAGAQETQYF
cdr3_nt: TGTGCCAGCAGCTTAGTTCTAGCGGGAGCCCAAGAGACCCAGTACTTC

clone_size: .
d_call: TRBD1
j_call: TRBJ1-2
v_call: TRBV27
cdr3_aa: CASRMTGGERYGYTF
cdr3_nt: TGTGCCAGCAGAATGACAGGGGGCGAACGGTATGGCTACACCTTC

clone_size: .
d_call: .
j_call: TRBJ2-1
v_call: TRBV27
cdr3_aa: CASSTYRESSYNEQFF
cdr3_nt: TGTGCCAGCAGTACATACAGGGAGAGCTCCTACAATGAGCAGTTCTTC

clone_size: .
d_call: TRBD1
j_call: TRBJ1-1
v_call: TRBV20-1
cdr3_aa: CSARGQGDRGRTEAFF
cdr3_nt: TGCAGTGCTAGAGGCCAGGGGGACAGGGGACGCACTGAAGCTTTCTTT

clone_size: few
d_call: .
j_call: TRBJ1-2
v_call: TRBV21-1
cdr3_aa: CASITGEDGYTF
cdr3_nt: TGTGCCAGCATTACAGGGGAAGACGGCTACACCTTC

clone_size: .
d_call: .
j_call: TRBJ1-2
v_call: TRBV25-1
cdr3_aa: CASSEGPRNDPRASNYGYTF
cdr3_nt: TGTGCCAGCAGTGAGGGACCGCGCAACGACCCAAGGGCCTCTAACTATGGCTACACCTTC

clone_size: .
d_call: TRBD1
j_call: TRBJ1-2
v_call: TRBV30
cdr3_aa: CAWSGDRGRVGYTF
cdr3_nt: TGTGCCTGGAGTGGGGACAGGGGGCGAGTCGGCTACACCTTC

clone_size: .
d_call: .
j_call: TRBJ2-6
v_call: TRBV7-9
cdr3_aa: CASSLDGSGANVLTF
cdr3_nt: TGTGCCAGCAGCTTAGATGGGTCTGGGGCCAACGTCCTGACTTTC

clone_size: once
d_call: .
j_call: TRBJ1-2
v_call: TRBV7-2
cdr3_aa: CASSSGSGLPTNYGYTF
cdr3_nt: TGTGCCAGCAGCTCCGGGTCTGGATTGCCTACTAACTATGGCTACACCTTC

clone_size: .
d_call: TRBD2
j_call: TRBJ2-3
v_call: TRBV15
cdr3_aa: CATSTGLAEGTDTQYF
cdr3_nt: TGTGCCACCAGCACGGGACTAGCGGAGGGCACAGATACGCAGTATTTT

clone_size: .
d_call: .
j_call: TRBJ1-6
v_call: TRBV6-5
cdr3_aa: CASSYVGNSPLHF
cdr3_nt: TGTGCCAGCAGTTACGTGGGAAATTCACCCCTCCACTTT

clone_size: .
d_call: TRBD1
j_call: TRBJ2-2
v_call: TRBV15
cdr3_aa: CATSSAGTGAGELFF
cdr3_nt: TGTGCCACCAGCAGTGCCGGGACAGGGGCCGGGGAGCTGTTTTTT

clone_size: .
d_call: TRBD1
j_call: TRBJ2-5
v_call: TRBV5-4
cdr3_aa: CASSAPGGAEVETQYF
cdr3_nt: TGTGCCAGCAGCGCCCCAGGGGGTGCAGAGGTGGAGACCCAGTACTTC

clone_size: .
d_call: .
j_call: TRBJ1-5
v_call: TRBV20-1
cdr3_aa: CSARDIGGNQPQHF
cdr3_nt: TGCAGTGCTAGAGATATCGGTGGCAATCAGCCCCAGCATTTT

clone_size: .
d_call: .
j_call: TRBJ2-1
v_call: TRBV19
cdr3_aa: CASSKGLGPDEQFF
cdr3_nt: TGTGCCAGTAGTAAGGGACTGGGTCCCGATGAGCAGTTCTTC

clone_size: .
d_call: TRBD1
j_call: TRBJ1-4
v_call: TRBV20-1
cdr3_aa: CSARDPRGEAEKLFF
cdr3_nt: TGCAGTGCTAGAGATCCCAGGGGGGAGGCAGAAAAACTGTTTTTT

clone_size: few
d_call: .
j_call: TRBJ1-6
v_call: TRBV27
cdr3_aa: CASSLSTQGNSPLHF
cdr3_nt: TGTGCCAGCAGTTTATCCACACAGGGCAATTCACCCCTCCACTTT

clone_size: .
d_call: .
j_call: TRBJ1-6
v_call: TRBV6-1
cdr3_aa: CASTQKGTSHSPLHF
cdr3_nt: TGTGCCAGCACTCAAAAAGGGACATCTCATTCACCCCTCCACTTT

clone_size: .
d_call: TRBD1
j_call: TRBJ1-2
v_call: TRBV5-6
cdr3_aa: CASSLVGQGRNYGYTF
cdr3_nt: TGTGCCAGCAGCTTGGTAGGACAGGGACGGAACTATGGCTACACCTTC

clone_size: .
d_call: .
j_call: TRBJ1-1
v_call: TRBV7-9
cdr3_aa: CASSLGGARNPEAFF
cdr3_nt: TGTGCCAGCAGCTTAGGTGGGGCCAGGAACCCTGAAGCTTTCTTT

clone_size: .
d_call: .
j_call: TRBJ2-7
v_call: TRBV20-1
cdr3_aa: CSARVRKGDGTDPSYEQYF
cdr3_nt: TGCAGTGCTAGAGTCCGGAAGGGGGATGGGACCGATCCCTCCTACGAGCAGTACTTC

clone_size: .
d_call: .
j_call: TRBJ1-5
v_call: TRBV12-3/TRBV12-4
cdr3_aa: CASRLGGAGQPQHF
cdr3_nt: TGTGCCAGCAGACTGGGCGGGGCAGGGCAGCCCCAGCATTTT